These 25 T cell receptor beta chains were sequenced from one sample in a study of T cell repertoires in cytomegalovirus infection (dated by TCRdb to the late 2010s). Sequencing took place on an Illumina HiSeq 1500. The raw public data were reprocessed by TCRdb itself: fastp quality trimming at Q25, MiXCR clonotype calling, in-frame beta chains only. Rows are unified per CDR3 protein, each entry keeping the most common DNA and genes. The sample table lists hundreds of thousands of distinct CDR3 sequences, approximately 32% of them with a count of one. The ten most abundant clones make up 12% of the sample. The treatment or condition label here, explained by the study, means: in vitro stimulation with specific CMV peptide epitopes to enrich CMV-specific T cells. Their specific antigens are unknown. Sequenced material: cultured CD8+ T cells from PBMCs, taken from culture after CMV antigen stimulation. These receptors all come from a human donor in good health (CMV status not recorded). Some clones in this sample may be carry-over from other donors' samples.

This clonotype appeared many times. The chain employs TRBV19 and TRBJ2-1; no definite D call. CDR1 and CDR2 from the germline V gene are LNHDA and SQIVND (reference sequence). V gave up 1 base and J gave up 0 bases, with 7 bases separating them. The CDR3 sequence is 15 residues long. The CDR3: CASSIGSVSYNEQFF. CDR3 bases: TGTGCCAGTAGTATAGGGAGTGTCTCCTACAATGAGCAGTTCTTC.

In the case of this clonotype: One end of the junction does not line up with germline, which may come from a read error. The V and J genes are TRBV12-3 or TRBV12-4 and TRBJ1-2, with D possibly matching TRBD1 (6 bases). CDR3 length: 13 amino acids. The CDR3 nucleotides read TGTGTCAGCAGTCCTGGGGACACCTATGGCTACACCTTC. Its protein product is CVSSPGDTYGYTF.

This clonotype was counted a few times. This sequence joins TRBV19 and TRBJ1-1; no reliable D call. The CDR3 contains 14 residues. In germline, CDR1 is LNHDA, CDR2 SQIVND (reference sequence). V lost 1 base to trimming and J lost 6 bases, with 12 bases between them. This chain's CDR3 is CASSIARWLPEAFF. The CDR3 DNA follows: TGTGCCAGTAGTATAGCACGATGGCTCCCTGAAGCTTTCTTT.

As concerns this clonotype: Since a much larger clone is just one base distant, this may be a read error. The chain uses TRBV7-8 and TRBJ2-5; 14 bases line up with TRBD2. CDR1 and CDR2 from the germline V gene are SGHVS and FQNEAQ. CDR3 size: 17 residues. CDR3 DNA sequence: TGTGCCAACAGCCTCTGGACTAGCGGGGGGCCGGGGGAGACCCAGTACTTC. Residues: CANSLWTSGGPGETQYF.

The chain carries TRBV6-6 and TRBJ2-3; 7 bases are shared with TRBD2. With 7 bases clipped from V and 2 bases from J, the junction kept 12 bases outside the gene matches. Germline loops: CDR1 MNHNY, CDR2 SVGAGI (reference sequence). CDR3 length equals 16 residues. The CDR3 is CASTSRLGGFTDTQYF. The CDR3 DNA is TGTGCCAGCACCAGCAGGTTGGGGGGGTTCACAGATACGCAGTATTTT.

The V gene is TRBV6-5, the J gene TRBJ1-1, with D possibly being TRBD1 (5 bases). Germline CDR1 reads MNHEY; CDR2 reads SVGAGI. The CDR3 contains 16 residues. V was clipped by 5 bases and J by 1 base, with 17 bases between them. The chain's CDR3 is CASSALSWGSNTEAFF. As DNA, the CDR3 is TGTGCCAGCAGTGCTCTCTCTTGGGGCTCGAACACTGAAGCTTTCTTT.

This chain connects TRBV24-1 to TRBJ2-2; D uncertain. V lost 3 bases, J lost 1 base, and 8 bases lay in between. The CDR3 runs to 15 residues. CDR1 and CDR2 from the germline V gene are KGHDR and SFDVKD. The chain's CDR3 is CATSDRTENTGELFF. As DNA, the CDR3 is TGTGCCACCAGTGATCGAACAGAGAACACCGGGGAGCTGTTTTTT.

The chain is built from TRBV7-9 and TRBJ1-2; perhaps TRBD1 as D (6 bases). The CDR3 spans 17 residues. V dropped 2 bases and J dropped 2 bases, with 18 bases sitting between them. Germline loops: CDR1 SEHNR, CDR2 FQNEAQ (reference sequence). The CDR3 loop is CASSLYPRQELNYGYTF. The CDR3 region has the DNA TGTGCCAGCAGCTTATACCCGAGACAGGAACTAAACTATGGCTACACCTTC.

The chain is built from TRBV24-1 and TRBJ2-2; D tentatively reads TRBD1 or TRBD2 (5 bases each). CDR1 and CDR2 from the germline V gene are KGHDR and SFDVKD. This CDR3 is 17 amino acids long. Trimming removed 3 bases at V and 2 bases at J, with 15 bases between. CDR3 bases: TGTGCCACCAGTGATGAGCGCCGGGACGGCAACACCGGGGAGCTGTTTTTT. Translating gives CATSDERRDGNTGELFF.

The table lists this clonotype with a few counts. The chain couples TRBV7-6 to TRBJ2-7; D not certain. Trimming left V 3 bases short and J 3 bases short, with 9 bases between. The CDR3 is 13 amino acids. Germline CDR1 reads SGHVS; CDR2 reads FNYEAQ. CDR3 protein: CASSLSVSYEQYF. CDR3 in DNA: TGTGCCAGCAGCTTGTCGGTCAGCTACGAGCAGTACTTC.

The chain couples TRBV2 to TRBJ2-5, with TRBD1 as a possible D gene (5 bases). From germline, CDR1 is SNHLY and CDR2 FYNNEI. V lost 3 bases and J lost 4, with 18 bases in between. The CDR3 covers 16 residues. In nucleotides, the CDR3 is TGTGCCAGCAGTGACGCGGTCCGGACACTACCAGAGACCCAGTACTTC. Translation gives CASSDAVRTLPETQYF.

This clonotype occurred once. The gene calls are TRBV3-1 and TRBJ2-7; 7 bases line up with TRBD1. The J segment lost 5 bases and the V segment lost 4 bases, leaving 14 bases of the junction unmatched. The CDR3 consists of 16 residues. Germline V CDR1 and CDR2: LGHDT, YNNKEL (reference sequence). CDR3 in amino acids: CASSPKPPGQDDEQYF. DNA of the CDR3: TGTGCCAGCAGCCCCAAACCTCCAGGACAGGATGACGAGCAGTACTTC.

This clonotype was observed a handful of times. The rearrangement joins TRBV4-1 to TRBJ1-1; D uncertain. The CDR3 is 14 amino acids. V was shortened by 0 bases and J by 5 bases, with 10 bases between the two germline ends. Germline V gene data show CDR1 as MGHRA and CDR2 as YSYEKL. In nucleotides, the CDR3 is TGCGCCAGCAGCCAAGATGACGACTATACTGAAGCTTTCTTT. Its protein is CASSQDDDYTEAFF.

Written as DNA, the CDR3 is TGTGCCAGATTGGACAGGTCGGTAGGCGGCTACACCTTC. Translated, it gives CARLDRSVGGYTF. The V gene is TRBV2, the J gene TRBJ1-2; 7 bases are a match to TRBD1. The V gene's germline CDR1 is SNHLY and CDR2 FYNNEI. The CDR3 sequence is 13 residues long. The J segment lost 8 bases and the V segment lost 9 bases, leaving 12 bases of the junction unmatched.

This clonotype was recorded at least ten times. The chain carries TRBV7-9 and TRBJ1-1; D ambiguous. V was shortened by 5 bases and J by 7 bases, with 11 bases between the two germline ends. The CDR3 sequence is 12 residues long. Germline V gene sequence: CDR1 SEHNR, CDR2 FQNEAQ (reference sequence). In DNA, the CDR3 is TGTGCCAGCAGCCCGGGCGCCCTTGAAGCTTTCTTT. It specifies CASSPGALEAFF.

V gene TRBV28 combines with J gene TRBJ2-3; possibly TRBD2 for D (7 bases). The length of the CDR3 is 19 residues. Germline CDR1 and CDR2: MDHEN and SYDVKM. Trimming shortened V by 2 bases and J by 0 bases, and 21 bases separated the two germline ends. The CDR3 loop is CASSLPISGGPSSTDTQYF. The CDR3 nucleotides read TGTGCCAGCAGTTTACCTATATCCGGGGGGCCTTCTAGCACAGATACGCAGTATTTT.

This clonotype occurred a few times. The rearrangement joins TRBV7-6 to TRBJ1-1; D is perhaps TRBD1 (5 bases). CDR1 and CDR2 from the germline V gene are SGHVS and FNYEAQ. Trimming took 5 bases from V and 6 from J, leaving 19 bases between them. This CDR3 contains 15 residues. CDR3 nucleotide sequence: TGTGCCAGCAGCCACCTAGAGGGGCCTCGCGCTGAAGCTTTCTTT. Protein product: CASSHLEGPRAEAFF.

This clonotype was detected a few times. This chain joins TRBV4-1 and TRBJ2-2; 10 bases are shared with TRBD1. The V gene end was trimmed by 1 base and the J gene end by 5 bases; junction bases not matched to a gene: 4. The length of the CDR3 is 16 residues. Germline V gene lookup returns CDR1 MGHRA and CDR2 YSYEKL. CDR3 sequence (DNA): TGCGCCAGCAGCCAAGCCGGACAGGGGGTAACCGGGGAGCTGTTTTTT. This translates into CASSQAGQGVTGELFF.

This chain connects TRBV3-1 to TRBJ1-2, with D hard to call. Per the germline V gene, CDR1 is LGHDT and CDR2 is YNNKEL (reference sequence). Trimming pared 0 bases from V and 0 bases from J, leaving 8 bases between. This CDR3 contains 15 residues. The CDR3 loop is CASSQEATANYGYTF. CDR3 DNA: TGTGCCAGCAGCCAAGAGGCAACAGCTAACTATGGCTACACCTTC.

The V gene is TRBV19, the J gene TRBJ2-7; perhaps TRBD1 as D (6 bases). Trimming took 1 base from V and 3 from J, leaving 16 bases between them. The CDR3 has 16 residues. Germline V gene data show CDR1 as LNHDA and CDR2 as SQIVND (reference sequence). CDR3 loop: CASSIGTDLTHYEQYF. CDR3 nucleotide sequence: TGTGCCAGTAGTATAGGGACAGACCTTACACACTACGAGCAGTACTTC. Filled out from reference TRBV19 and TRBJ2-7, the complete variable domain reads DGGITQSPKYLFRKEGQNVTLSCEQNLNHDAMYWYRQDPGQGLRLIYYSQIVNDFQKGDIAEGYSVSREKKESFPLTVTSAQKNPTAFYLCASSIGTDLTHYEQYFGPGTRLTVT.

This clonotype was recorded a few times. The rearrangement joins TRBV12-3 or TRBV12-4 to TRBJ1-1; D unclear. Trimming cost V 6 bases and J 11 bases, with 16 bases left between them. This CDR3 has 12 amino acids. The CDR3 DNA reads TGTGCCAGCAGCCTACTCCCTCCCATGGCTTTCTTT. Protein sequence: CASSLLPPMAFF.

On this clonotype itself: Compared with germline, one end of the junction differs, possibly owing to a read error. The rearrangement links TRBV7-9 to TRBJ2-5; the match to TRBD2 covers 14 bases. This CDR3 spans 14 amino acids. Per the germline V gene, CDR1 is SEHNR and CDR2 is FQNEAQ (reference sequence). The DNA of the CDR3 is TGTGCCAGCAGTGTGGGACTAGCGGGGGAGACCAAGTACTTC. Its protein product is CASSVGLAGETKYF.

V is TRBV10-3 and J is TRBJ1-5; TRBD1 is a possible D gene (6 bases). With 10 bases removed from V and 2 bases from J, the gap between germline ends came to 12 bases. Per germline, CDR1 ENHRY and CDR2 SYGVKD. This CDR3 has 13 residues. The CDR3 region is CATEGGGNQPQHF. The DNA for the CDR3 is TGTGCCACCGAGGGGGGTGGCAATCAGCCCCAGCATTTT.

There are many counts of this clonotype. CDR3 sequence (DNA): TGTGCCAGCAGTGAAGGGCCGAACACTGAAGCTTTCTTT. The encoded protein is CASSEGPNTEAFF. This sequence joins TRBV12-3 or TRBV12-4 and TRBJ1-1; D is undetermined. V lost 5 bases to trimming and J lost 1 base, with 8 bases between them. The CDR3 is 13 amino acids.

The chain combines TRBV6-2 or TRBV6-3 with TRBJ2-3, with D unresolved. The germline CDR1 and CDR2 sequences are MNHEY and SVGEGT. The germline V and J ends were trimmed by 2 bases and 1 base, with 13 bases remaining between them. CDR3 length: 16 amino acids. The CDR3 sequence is CASSYALFFGTDTQYF. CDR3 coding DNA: TGTGCCAGCAGTTACGCTCTATTCTTTGGCACAGATACGCAGTATTTT.